This entry features one T cell receptor (beta chain) sequence. The germline CDR1 and CDR2 sequences are SQVTM and ANQGSEA. The CDR3 totals 16 residues. V dropped 1 base and J dropped 0; count of bases not matched to a gene: 5. The data are from a study of control samples from healthy donors and cancer patients. Libraries were prepared by immunoSEQ multiplex PCR; TCRdb keeps only in-frame clonotypes and omits some of them. The sample lists 95,000 to 100,000 clones; roughly 89% were seen once. The chain combines TRBV29-1 with TRBJ2-1; 8 nucleotides match TRBD1. The receptor was isolated from a man in his thirties or forties in good health. The sample was blood. CDR3 amino acids: CSVEARTGSSYNEQFF. In DNA form, the CDR3 reads TGCAGCGTTGAAGCCCGGACAGGGAGCTCCTACAATGAGCAGTTCTTC.